A selection of T cell receptor beta chains follows, all from one sample in a study of blood T cell repertoires in COVID-19. Sequenced by immunoSEQ multiplex PCR; TCRdb stores in-frame clones only, minus some. The data hold fewer than 75,000 clones, with roughly 90% observed a single time. Source material: peripheral blood. These receptors all stem from a man between 65 and 85 years old with acute or convalescent COVID-19. Both conserved end residues are part of each CDR3. The D gene is left open where the match is weak. For some rows the clone size is stated as once, few or many, or as a class when expanded; others skip it.

D: -
size: -
V: TRBV24-1
J: TRBJ1-2
length: 15
DNA: TGTGCCACCAGTCCCCCTAATCCCGGTGTTACTGGCTACACCTTC
CDR3: CATSPPNPGVTGYTF

D: -
size: -
V: TRBV28
J: TRBJ1-1
length: 13
DNA: TGTGCCAGCAGTTTCAGGTTGGGCACTGAAGCTTTCTTT
CDR3: CASSFRLGTEAFF

D: TRBD1
size: -
V: TRBV6-6
J: TRBJ2-5
length: 14
DNA: TGTGCCAGCAGTTACCCTGGGACAGAAGAGACCCAGTACTTC
CDR3: CASSYPGTEETQYF

D: TRBD2
size: -
V: TRBV4-1
J: TRBJ2-2
length: 17
DNA: TGCGCCAGCAGCCAAGAGCCCACTAGCGGGGGGGCCGGGGAGCTGTTTTTT
CDR3: CASSQEPTSGGAGELFF

D: -
size: -
V: TRBV3-1/TRBV3-2
J: TRBJ1-1
length: 15
DNA: TGTGCCAGCAGCTTCCCCGGGACACCTCTTACTGAAGCTTTCTTT
CDR3: CASSFPGTPLTEAFF

D: TRBD1
size: -
V: TRBV7-2
J: TRBJ1-5
length: 15
DNA: TGTGCCAGCAGCTTAGGACAGGGTTTTGATCAGCCCCAGCATTTT
CDR3: CASSLGQGFDQPQHF

D: TRBD2
size: -
V: TRBV7-6
J: TRBJ2-1
length: 15
DNA: TGTGCCAGCGGGGCTAGCGGGGGCCTGTACAATGAGCAGTTCTTC
CDR3: CASGASGGLYNEQFF

D: -
size: -
V: TRBV3-1/TRBV3-2
J: TRBJ1-3
length: 18
DNA: TGTGCCAGCAGCCCCGAAAGGTTTACGGGTTGCTCTGGAAACACCATATATTTT
CDR3: CASSPERFTGCSGNTIYF

D: -
size: -
V: TRBV18
J: TRBJ1-5
length: 14
DNA: TGTGCCAGCTCGACGGCGGGTGGAAATCAGCCCCAGCATTTT
CDR3: CASSTAGGNQPQHF

D: TRBD1
size: -
V: TRBV27
J: TRBJ1-2
length: 14
DNA: TGTGCCAGCAGTCGGAGGGGGCAGAACTATGGCTACACCTTC
CDR3: CASSRRGQNYGYTF

D: TRBD2
size: -
V: TRBV6-2/TRBV6-3
J: TRBJ2-1
length: 15
DNA: TGTGCCAGCAGTATCCCGGCGGGGGGCTACAATGAGCAGTTCTTC
CDR3: CASSIPAGGYNEQFF

D: TRBD2
size: -
V: TRBV7-3
J: TRBJ2-3
length: 16
DNA: TGTGCCAGCAGCAGGATAGCGGGGGCACCCACAGATACGCAGTATTTT
CDR3: CASSRIAGAPTDTQYF

D: -
size: -
V: TRBV28
J: TRBJ2-7
length: 17
DNA: TGTGCCAGCAGTTTCCCACCGGACGGGGTTCCCTCCTACGAGCAGTACTTC
CDR3: CASSFPPDGVPSYEQYF

D: TRBD2
size: once
V: TRBV10-3
J: TRBJ2-2
length: 14
DNA: TGTGCCATCAGTGGACTAGCCGGGGCCGGGGAGCTGTTTTTT
CDR3: CAISGLAGAGELFF

D: -
size: -
V: TRBV6-2/TRBV6-3
J: TRBJ2-7
length: 13
DNA: TGTGCCAGCAGTTACCGGACAGTCTACGAGCAGTACTTC
CDR3: CASSYRTVYEQYF

D: TRBD1
size: -
V: TRBV18
J: TRBJ2-7
length: 13
DNA: TGTGCCAGCTCACGGGGACAGGGCTACGAGCAGTACTTC
CDR3: CASSRGQGYEQYF

D: -
size: once
V: TRBV9
J: TRBJ2-6
length: 16
DNA: TGTGCCAGCAGCGTAGAGGAGGGTTCAGGGGCCAACGTCCTGACTTTC
CDR3: CASSVEEGSGANVLTF

D: -
size: once
V: TRBV7-2
J: TRBJ2-7
length: 15
DNA: TGTGCCAGCAGCTTAGCAATCAGGGGTTCCTACGAGCAGTACTTC
CDR3: CASSLAIRGSYEQYF

D: -
size: -
V: TRBV5-1
J: TRBJ2-7
length: 13
DNA: TGCGCCAGCAGCCTCGTTAGCTCCTACGAGCAGTACTTC
CDR3: CASSLVSSYEQYF

D: -
size: -
V: TRBV4-1
J: TRBJ1-2
length: 16
DNA: TGCGCCAGCAGCCAAGAAGGGGTAAGACAGCTCTATGGCTACACCTTC
CDR3: CASSQEGVRQLYGYTF

D: TRBD2
size: once
V: TRBV3-1/TRBV3-2
J: TRBJ2-2
length: 19
DNA: TGTGCCAGCAGCCAAGCGTGGGGCGGGGGGGCCCCCTACACCGGGGAGCTGTTTTTT
CDR3: CASSQAWGGGAPYTGELFF

D: -
size: -
V: TRBV28
J: TRBJ1-5
length: 14
DNA: TGTGCCAGCACCCGGGGGGGGTCCAATCAGCCCCAGCATTTT
CDR3: CASTRGGSNQPQHF

D: TRBD1
size: -
V: TRBV7-3
J: TRBJ1-2
length: 13
DNA: TGTGCCAGCAGCTTAGCGACAGGGGATGGCTACACCTTC
CDR3: CASSLATGDGYTF

D: -
size: -
V: TRBV7-2
J: TRBJ2-5
length: 16
DNA: TGTGCCAGCACCCTTAGATACAGACGGTACCAAGAGACCCAGTACTTC
CDR3: CASTLRYRRYQETQYF

D: -
size: few
V: TRBV6-6
J: TRBJ1-2
length: 16
DNA: TGTGCCAGCAGTTCGGGGACAAAACAAGCTAACTATGGCTACACCTTC
CDR3: CASSSGTKQANYGYTF

D: TRBD1
size: -
V: TRBV5-6
J: TRBJ1-5
length: 15
DNA: TGTGCCAGCAGCCCGGACAGGGAGGAAGAGCAGCCCCAGCATTTT
CDR3: CASSPDREEEQPQHF

D: -
size: few
V: TRBV7-9
J: TRBJ1-2
length: 16
DNA: TGTGCCAGCAGTATAATGGCAGGCAGGGCTAACTATGGCTACACCTTC
CDR3: CASSIMAGRANYGYTF

D: TRBD2
size: -
V: TRBV19
J: TRBJ2-3
length: 17
DNA: TGTGCCAGTAGTGCCGGGACTAGCGGGGGGCGCACAGATACGCAGTATTTT
CDR3: CASSAGTSGGRTDTQYF

D: -
size: -
V: TRBV4-1
J: TRBJ2-4
length: 14
DNA: TGCGCCAGCAGCGAATACAGGGTGGAGGACATTCAGTACTTC
CDR3: CASSEYRVEDIQYF

D: TRBD1
size: -
V: TRBV4-1
J: TRBJ2-7
length: 17
DNA: TGCGCCAGCAGCCATGTTGTCATTGGACAGGGGGCTTACGAGCAGTACTTC
CDR3: CASSHVVIGQGAYEQYF

D: TRBD1
size: -
V: TRBV28
J: TRBJ1-2
length: 14
DNA: TGTGCCAGCAGTTTAGGGACAGTCAACTATGGCTACACCTTC
CDR3: CASSLGTVNYGYTF

D: -
size: -
V: TRBV28
J: TRBJ1-1
length: 14
DNA: TGTGCCAGCAGTATACAGGGAGCGAACACTGAAGCTTTCTTT
CDR3: CASSIQGANTEAFF

D: TRBD1
size: -
V: TRBV28
J: TRBJ1-3
length: 16
DNA: TGTGCCAGCAGTCTCGACAGGGCCATCTCTGGAAACACCATATATTTT
CDR3: CASSLDRAISGNTIYF

D: -
size: -
V: TRBV11-2
J: TRBJ1-1
length: 13
DNA: TGTGCCAGCAGCTTTACTTTTGGCACTGAAGCTTTCTTT
CDR3: CASSFTFGTEAFF

D: TRBD2
size: once
V: TRBV4-1
J: TRBJ2-2
length: 18
DNA: TGCGCCAGCAGCCGAGGACTAGCGGGGGGGGCGAACACCGGGGAGCTGTTTTTT
CDR3: CASSRGLAGGANTGELFF

D: -
size: -
V: TRBV6-5
J: TRBJ1-5
length: 15
DNA: TGTGCCAGCAGACAGGATCTTAATAGCAATCAGCCCCAGCATTTT
CDR3: CASRQDLNSNQPQHF

D: TRBD1
size: -
V: TRBV30
J: TRBJ2-3
length: 17
DNA: TGTGCCTGGAGTGTACGGTTAGGGACAGGTCGGATAGATACGCAGTATTTT
CDR3: CAWSVRLGTGRIDTQYF

D: -
size: -
V: TRBV7-2
J: TRBJ2-1
length: 15
DNA: TGTGCCAGCAGCACAGGGGGAGGGGTCTTGAATGAGCAGTTCTTC
CDR3: CASSTGGGVLNEQFF

D: TRBD2
size: -
V: TRBV7-8
J: TRBJ2-1
length: 18
DNA: TGTGCCAGCAGCTTACAATCTCTAAGCGGGGGGGCTATCAATGAGCAGTTCTTC
CDR3: CASSLQSLSGGAINEQFF

D: TRBD2
size: -
V: TRBV28
J: TRBJ2-1
length: 14
DNA: TGTGCCAGCAGGTCCAGCGGGGACCAGGATGAGCAGTTCTTC
CDR3: CASRSSGDQDEQFF

D: -
size: once
V: TRBV4-2
J: TRBJ1-2
length: 14
DNA: TGTGCCAGCAGCCAAGAGGGGGCCTCTTATGGCTACACCTTC
CDR3: CASSQEGASYGYTF

D: TRBD2
size: -
V: TRBV6-5
J: TRBJ2-7
length: 14
DNA: TGTGCCAGCAGTCAAACCGGGGGGACCTACGAGCAGTACTTC
CDR3: CASSQTGGTYEQYF

D: TRBD1
size: -
V: TRBV7-9
J: TRBJ1-4
length: 14
DNA: TGTGCCAGCAGCTCAGGGGGCCCTAATGAAAAACTGTTTTTT
CDR3: CASSSGGPNEKLFF

D: -
size: -
V: TRBV3-1/TRBV3-2
J: TRBJ1-2
length: 13
DNA: TGTGCCAGCAGCCAAGGGGGGGGACATCCGGTGCACTTC
CDR3: CASSQGGGHPVHF

D: -
size: -
V: TRBV6-5
J: TRBJ1-6
length: 14
DNA: TGTGCCAGCAGTATCCGAGGTGGCAATTCACCCCTCCACTTT
CDR3: CASSIRGGNSPLHF

D: -
size: -
V: TRBV5-1
J: TRBJ2-5
length: 15
DNA: TGCGCCAGCAGCTTGCTACGAACAGGCCAAGAGACCCAGTACTTC
CDR3: CASSLLRTGQETQYF

D: -
size: -
V: TRBV6-1
J: TRBJ1-2
length: 15
DNA: TGTGCCAGCAGTGAGGGGAGGTGGGGGAACTATGGCTACACCTTC
CDR3: CASSEGRWGNYGYTF

D: -
size: -
V: TRBV19
J: TRBJ1-1
length: 15
DNA: TGTGCCAGTAGTATTTCTATGTCGGGTAACACTGAAGCTTTCTTT
CDR3: CASSISMSGNTEAFF

D: TRBD2
size: -
V: TRBV15
J: TRBJ2-5
length: 17
DNA: TGTGCCACCAGCAGAGGAGGTAGCGGGGGAACCCAAGAGACCCAGTACTTC
CDR3: CATSRGGSGGTQETQYF

D: TRBD2
size: -
V: TRBV19
J: TRBJ2-1
length: 15
DNA: TGTGCCAGTAGCACCTTAAGCGGGGGTTTGAATGAGCAGTTCTTC
CDR3: CASSTLSGGLNEQFF

D: TRBD1
size: -
V: TRBV19
J: TRBJ1-6
length: 15
DNA: TGTGCCAGCAATATGGGACAGTCTTATAATTCACCCCTCCACTTT
CDR3: CASNMGQSYNSPLHF

D: TRBD1
size: -
V: TRBV7-9
J: TRBJ1-5
length: 16
DNA: TGTGCCAGCAGCGAGGTAGGACAGGGGGCGAATCAGCCCCAGCATTTT
CDR3: CASSEVGQGANQPQHF

D: TRBD1
size: -
V: TRBV5-4
J: TRBJ2-5
length: 16
DNA: TGTGCCAGCAGGTGGGACAGCAGGTCCGCCCAAGAGACCCAGTACTTC
CDR3: CASRWDSRSAQETQYF

D: TRBD1
size: -
V: TRBV6-2/TRBV6-3
J: TRBJ1-5
length: 13
DNA: TGTGCCAGCAGTTACAGGGGGCTTCAGCCCCAGCATTTT
CDR3: CASSYRGLQPQHF

D: -
size: once
V: TRBV6-4
J: TRBJ2-5
length: 16
DNA: TGTGCCAGCGGGGGGCTGGCGGGGGTCAGGAGAGAGACCCAGTACTTC
CDR3: CASGGLAGVRRETQYF